The 22 T cell receptor beta chains presented below share a single source sample, sequenced in a study of T cell changes during pregnancy in multiple sclerosis. The repertoire was sequenced with immunoSEQ multiplex PCR; TCRdb's copy has only in-frame clones and lacks some. The profile shows some 110,000 clones, approximately 90% of them singletons. The specimen comprised peripheral blood, sampled in the third trimester of pregnancy. The receptors derive from a female donor with multiple sclerosis, enrolled in a pregnancy study.

This sequence joins TRBV5-1 and TRBJ2-3; 7 nucleotides match TRBD2. CDR1 and CDR2 (germline): SGHRS, YFSETQ. V shed 0 bases, J shed 2 bases, and the junction held 12 bases outside the gene matches. The CDR3 is 18 residues long. Written as DNA, the CDR3 is TGCGCCAGCAGCTTGGGCCCTCCCCCAGCGGGGTTCACAGATACGCAGTATTTT. Protein product: CASSLGPPPAGFTDTQYF.

The V and J genes are TRBV5-4 and TRBJ2-2; D is possibly TRBD1 (6 bases). The V gene's germline CDR1 is SGHNT and CDR2 YYREEE (reference sequence). Trimming left V 3 bases short and J 4 bases short, with 10 bases between. The CDR3 is made up of 14 amino acids. The CDR3 sequence: CASSSSRGTGELFF. The CDR3 DNA is TGTGCCAGCAGCTCCTCCAGGGGCACCGGGGAGCTGTTTTTT.

The chain is built from TRBV5-1 and TRBJ1-5; the D gene is possibly TRBD1 (6 bases). Trimming took 0 bases from V and 5 from J, leaving 12 bases between them. The CDR3 sequence is 15 residues long. Germline V gene data show CDR1 as SGHRS and CDR2 as YFSETQ. DNA for the CDR3: TGCGCCAGCAGCTTGGGGGGGCTAGATCATCAGCCCCAGCATTTT. The encoded protein is CASSLGGLDHQPQHF.

The gene calls are TRBV5-1 and TRBJ2-1, with TRBD2 as a possible D gene (6 bases). The V and J ends lost 2 bases and 5 bases respectively, with 11 bases between them. CDR3 size: 14 residues. The germline gives CDR1 SGHRS, CDR2 YFSETQ. In DNA form, the CDR3 reads TGCGCCAGCAGCTTTGGGAGGACCGACAATGAGCAGTTCTTC. As protein: CASSFGRTDNEQFF.

The V call is TRBV10-3, the J call TRBJ2-3; the D gene is possibly TRBD1 (5 bases). Per germline, CDR1 ENHRY and CDR2 SYGVKD. V was trimmed by 2 bases and J by 3 bases, leaving 15 bases between them. This CDR3 is built from 16 residues. This CDR3 is CAISEGASGSTDTQYF. Written as DNA, the CDR3 is TGTGCCATCAGTGAGGGGGCCTCAGGGTCGACAGATACGCAGTATTTT.

This chain links TRBV27 with TRBJ1-1; D not certain. The CDR3 extends over 12 amino acids. V lost 8 bases to trimming and J lost 9 bases, with 16 bases between them. Germline CDR1 is MNHEY and CDR2 is SMNVEV (reference sequence). The CDR3 DNA reads as TGTGCCAGCGCGCAGTCCGGGAGGAAAGCTTTCTTT. As protein: CASAQSGRKAFF.

The J gene is TRBJ2-5, the V gene TRBV6-4; 9 nucleotides match TRBD1. Unmatched junction bases numbered 8, after V lost 6 bases and J lost 3 bases. CDR3 size: 15 residues. Germline values: CDR1 MRHNA, CDR2 SNTAGT. CDR3 residues: CASSGPRDREETQYF. Written as DNA, the CDR3 is TGTGCCAGCAGCGGTCCCCGGGACAGGGAAGAGACCCAGTACTTC.

The chain couples TRBV2 to TRBJ2-3; 13 bases map to TRBD2. Germline CDR1 reads SNHLY; CDR2 reads FYNNEI. J gave up 4 bases and V 6 bases, and 1 base lay outside the gene matches. CDR3 size: 14 residues. CDR3 sequence reads: CASSGLAGADTQYF. In nucleotides, the CDR3 is TGTGCCAGCAGCGGACTAGCGGGGGCAGATACGCAGTATTTT.

This chain joins TRBV7-6 and TRBJ1-2; 8 nucleotides align to TRBD1. The junction had 9 bases not matched to a gene; V was cut back by 5 bases and J by 7 bases. CDR1 and CDR2 (germline): SGHVS, FNYEAQ. The CDR3 spans 14 residues. The CDR3 sequence: CASSAGQGGIGYTF. The CDR3 DNA reads TGTGCCAGCAGCGCTGGACAGGGAGGAATTGGCTACACCTTC.

The chain joins TRBV16 to TRBJ1-1, with TRBD1 matching over 7 bases. The CDR3 has 11 amino acids. Germline V gene lookup returns CDR1 KGHSY and CDR2 FQNENV. J was trimmed by 11 bases and V by 4 bases; bases with no gene match: 4. The DNA for the CDR3 is TGTGCCAGCAGCCCGACAGGGATGGCTTTCTTT. It translates to CASSPTGMAFF.

V usage is TRBV7-6 and J usage is TRBJ2-7, with 10 nucleotides matching TRBD2. CDR1 is SGHVS and CDR2 is FNYEAQ in the germline V gene. The CDR3 has 18 residues. The J segment lost 9 bases and the V segment lost 2 bases, leaving 19 bases of the junction unmatched. The CDR3 region has the DNA TGTGCCAGCAGCTTAAAAATCTTCGCGCTAGCGGGAGTGCAAGGGCAGTACTTC. Protein: CASSLKIFALAGVQGQYF.

The rearrangement uses TRBV25-1 and TRBJ2-7, with 8 bases aligning to TRBD2. The V gene end was trimmed by 5 bases and the J gene end by 4 bases; junction bases not matched to a gene: 4. Per germline, CDR1 MGHDK and CDR2 SYGVNS. The CDR3 loop spans 13 amino acids. CDR3 protein: CASSNSGGYEQYF. In DNA form, the CDR3 reads TGTGCCAGCAGTAATTCGGGGGGGTACGAGCAGTACTTC.

The sample holds a few counts of this clone. The gene calls are TRBV2 and TRBJ1-3; TRBD1 aligns across 7 bases. This CDR3 spans 15 amino acids. V lost 6 bases and J lost 1; bases outside the gene matches: 6. Germline assignment: CDR1 SNHLY and CDR2 FYNNEI. The DNA for the CDR3 is TGTGCCAGCAGACCCGACAGGGTATCTGGAAACACCATATATTTT. Its protein is CASRPDRVSGNTIYF. The variable domain in full, completed from reference TRBV2 and TRBJ1-3, reads EPEVTQTPSHQVTQMGQEVILRCVPISNHLYFYWYRQILGQKVEFLVSFYNNEISEKSEIFDDQFSVERPDGSNFTLKIRSTKLEDSAMYFCASRPDRVSGNTIYFGEGSWLTVV.

The V call is TRBV18, the J call TRBJ2-3; D might be TRBD2 (5 bases). CDR3 length: 15 amino acids. CDR1 is KGHSH, CDR2 LQKENI, per germline. Between the trimmed V and J ends, which lost 4 bases and 0 bases, there was a span of 11 bases. Here the CDR3 DNA reads TGTGCCAGCTCACAACTCCCGGGGAGCACAGATACGCAGTATTTT. It encodes CASSQLPGSTDTQYF.

The table lists this clone with a count of one. This chain links TRBV27 with TRBJ1-4; D perhaps matches TRBD1 (5 bases). The CDR3 totals 15 residues. Germline CDR1 is MNHEY and CDR2 is SMNVEV (reference sequence). V lost 6 bases and J lost 5, with 16 bases in between. The CDR3 sequence: CASSLKVGGNEKLFF. CDR3 sequence (DNA): TGTGCCAGCAGCTTGAAGGTCGGGGGGAATGAAAAACTGTTTTTT.

The V gene is TRBV11-2, the J gene TRBJ2-3; 9 positions agree with TRBD2. J gave up 4 bases and V 3 bases, and 8 bases lay outside the gene matches. Germline CDR1 SGHAT, CDR2 FQNNGV. The CDR3 contains 16 residues. This CDR3 is CASSFGTAGGPDTQYF. The CDR3 DNA follows: TGTGCCAGCAGCTTTGGAACGGCGGGGGGGCCAGATACGCAGTATTTT.

This clone was seen a single time. V gene TRBV6-5 combines with J gene TRBJ1-1, with TRBD1 as a possible D gene (5 bases). The V and J ends lost 6 bases and 4 bases respectively, with 18 bases between them. The CDR3 has 15 residues. From germline, CDR1 is MNHEY and CDR2 SVGAGI. The CDR3 DNA reads as TGTGCCAGCAGCGATCTGGGGAGGGGTAGCACTGAAGCTTTCTTT. This sequence encodes CASSDLGRGSTEAFF.

The J gene is TRBJ1-1, the V gene TRBV19; the match to TRBD1 covers 9 bases. The germline V gene has CDR1 LNHDA and CDR2 SQIVND (reference sequence). V was clipped by 5 bases and J by 3 bases; unmatched bases: 19. The CDR3 loop spans 19 amino acids. The CDR3 nucleotides are TGTGCCAGTAGTCCTCTTCCCGGGACAGGGTATGGTCCGGACACTGAAGCTTTCTTT. As protein: CASSPLPGTGYGPDTEAFF.

With regard to this clone: The identical CDR3 is also encoded by other nucleotide sequences in the sample. The chain uses TRBV7-6 and TRBJ1-1, with no clear D. V dropped 0 bases and J dropped 2 bases, with 7 bases sitting between them. Per germline, CDR1 SGHVS and CDR2 FNYEAQ. CDR3 length: 14 residues. In DNA form, the CDR3 reads TGTGCCAGCAGCTTAGCGCCAGTTAACACTGAAGCTTTCTTT. This sequence encodes CASSLAPVNTEAFF.

A single count supports this clone. The chain is built from TRBV7-9 and TRBJ1-2, with TRBD1 as a possible D gene (5 bases). V gave up 0 bases and J gave up 7 bases, with 15 bases separating them. Germline V gives CDR1 SEHNR, CDR2 FQNEAQ (reference sequence). The CDR3 consists of 15 residues. The CDR3 DNA reads TGTGCCAGCAGCTTAGCGGAGGGCCCGCAGGGTGGCTACACCTTC. This sequence encodes CASSLAEGPQGGYTF.

CDR3 sequence: CASSLGGLAGTDTQYF. The CDR3 coding sequence is TGCGCCAGCAGCTTGGGAGGCCTAGCGGGCACAGATACGCAGTATTTT. V and J are TRBV5-1 and TRBJ2-3; 7 bases align to TRBD2. Germline V gene data show CDR1 as SGHRS and CDR2 as YFSETQ. Trimming at V came to 0 bases and at J to 1 base, leaving 5 bases not matched to a gene. The length of the CDR3 is 16 residues.

The count of this clone is one. The chain's CDR3 is CASSHSGGATDTQYF. DNA of the CDR3: TGCGCCAGCAGCCACAGCGGGGGGGCCACAGATACGCAGTATTTT. The V and J genes are TRBV4-1 and TRBJ2-3; TRBD2 matches at 10 bases. The CDR3 has 15 amino acids. Germline CDR1 and CDR2: MGHRA and YSYEKL. Unmatched junction bases numbered 2, after V lost 3 bases and J lost 2 bases.